This T cell receptor beta chain stems from a study of blood T cell repertoires in COVID-19. TCRdb's copy holds only in-frame clones and misses some; the assay was immunoSEQ multiplex PCR. The sample has 140,000 to 150,000 clones, roughly 90% seen once; the top ten hold under 3%. The CDR3 contains 14 residues. Germline loops: CDR1 SGHKS, CDR2 YYEKEE (reference sequence). V trimming: 1 base; J trimming: 5 bases; junction bases outside the gene matches: 2. V usage is TRBV5-5 and J usage is TRBJ1-1, with 10 bases fitting TRBD1. The clonotype originates from a human donor in a cohort sampled during active COVID-19. Sequencing used peripheral blood. CDR3 DNA: TGTGCCAGCAGCTTGTCGGACAGGGGGACTGAAGCTTTCTTT. It encodes CASSLSDRGTEAFF.